These 21 T cell receptor beta chains were all obtained from the same sample, sequenced in a study of cytomegalovirus exposure and HLA in healthy donors. 13 Jbeta primers and 60 Vbeta primers were used for the PCR. Sequencing used immunoSEQ multiplex PCR; TCRdb keeps in-frame clones, though not all of them. The table has under 150,000 clones, around 82% seen once; the top ten hold 5% to 5.5%. Sequencing input: PBMCs. The receptors shown here come from a woman aged 25 to 45 in good health and CMV-seropositive.

The rearrangement joins TRBV11-2 to TRBJ2-1; 9 bases match TRBD2. Germline CDR1 and CDR2: SGHAT and FQNNGV. V dropped 5 bases and J dropped 4; count of bases not matched to a gene: 9. The CDR3 is 16 amino acids. This CDR3 reads CASSQTPTSGYNEQFF. The CDR3 coding sequence is TGTGCCAGCAGCCAAACGCCGACTAGCGGTTACAATGAGCAGTTCTTC.

The chain recombines TRBV15 with TRBJ2-3, with 8 bases fitting TRBD2. The V and J ends lost 0 bases and 5 bases, in that order; junction bases with no gene match: 7. This CDR3 comprises 16 residues. The V gene's germline CDR1 is LNHNV and CDR2 YYDKDF (reference sequence). The CDR3 spells CATSRDAGGGGDTQYF. Written as DNA, the CDR3 is TGTGCCACCAGCAGAGATGCCGGGGGGGGCGGAGATACGCAGTATTTT.

The V call is TRBV15, the J call TRBJ1-5, with D maybe TRBD1 (6 bases). V lost 5 bases and J lost 9, with 14 bases in between. The CDR3 spans 13 residues. Germline CDR1 reads LNHNV; CDR2 reads YYDKDF (reference sequence). This CDR3 is CATSPGASMPQHF. DNA for the CDR3: TGTGCCACCAGCCCAGGGGCGTCGATGCCCCAGCATTTT.

About this clone itself: The junction shows a germline mismatch at one end, possibly a read error. This chain links TRBV7-9 with TRBJ1-6; D is perhaps TRBD1 (6 bases). Germline loops: CDR1 SEHNR, CDR2 FQNEAQ (reference sequence). The CDR3 is 15 amino acids. This CDR3 reads CSSSSTGFVDSPLHF. The CDR3 nucleotides are TGTTCCAGCAGCTCCACAGGGTTTGTCGATTCACCCCTCCACTTT.

The sample holds one count of this clone. This chain uses TRBV5-8 with TRBJ2-7; TRBD1 matches 8 bases. V shed 4 bases and J 5 bases; nucleotides not matched to a gene: 8. CDR3 length: 14 residues. Germline CDR1 reads SGHTS; CDR2 reads YDEGEE. CDR3 DNA: TGTGCCAGCAGCAGCAGACAGGGGAACCACGAGCAGTACTTC. Its translation is CASSSRQGNHEQYF.

This chain links TRBV5-4 with TRBJ1-1; 7 positions match TRBD1. The V segment lost 5 bases and the J segment 0 bases; nucleotides outside the gene matches: 7. CDR3 length equals 15 residues. Germline assignment: CDR1 SGHNT and CDR2 YYREEE (reference sequence). The CDR3 here is CASSWGQRMNTEAFF. The CDR3 DNA is TGTGCCAGCAGTTGGGGACAGCGAATGAACACTGAAGCTTTCTTT.

The gene calls are TRBV25-1 and TRBJ1-4; possible D gene TRBD1, 6 bases. The CDR3 is 15 residues long. V shed 1 base and J shed 5 bases, with 11 bases lying between them. The germline gives CDR1 MGHDK, CDR2 SYGVNS. The CDR3 is CASSESDSYNEKLFF. The CDR3 bases are TGTGCCAGCAGTGAATCGGACAGCTACAATGAAAAACTGTTTTTT.

The chain uses TRBV19 and TRBJ1-1; 7 bases agree with TRBD1. The CDR3 consists of 13 residues. J was trimmed by 5 bases and V by 6 bases; bases with no gene match: 6. In germline, CDR1 is LNHDA, CDR2 SQIVND (reference sequence). Here the CDR3 DNA reads TGTGCCAGTAGCCGACAGGGTTGGACTGAAGCTTTCTTT. It encodes CASSRQGWTEAFF.

The chain is built from TRBV27 and TRBJ1-5; tentatively, D is TRBD1 (6 bases). V dropped 10 bases and J dropped 6 bases, with 19 bases sitting between them. The CDR3 length is 14 residues. CDR1 MNHEY and CDR2 SMNVEV come from the germline V gene (reference sequence). The CDR3 loop is CATSLGRGTQPQHF. CDR3 nucleotide sequence: TGTGCCACCAGCTTAGGGAGGGGGACTCAGCCCCAGCATTTT.

The chain couples TRBV9 to TRBJ2-3, with D unresolved. The germline V and J ends were trimmed by 0 bases and 4 bases, with 6 bases remaining between them. CDR1 and CDR2 (germline): SGDLS, YYNGEE. The CDR3 has 13 amino acids. CDR3: CASSVAEADTQYF. The CDR3 region has the DNA TGTGCCAGCAGCGTAGCTGAGGCAGATACGCAGTATTTT.

The chain carries TRBV29-1 and TRBJ1-2; D perhaps matches TRBD1 (5 bases). The CDR3 loop spans 13 amino acids. Germline V gene data show CDR1 as SQVTM and CDR2 as ANQGSEA. The germline V and J ends were trimmed by 0 bases and 8 bases, with 13 bases remaining between them. Written as DNA, the CDR3 is TGCAGCGTTGAAGATCGATGGGGGGAAGGCTACACCTTC. It codes for CSVEDRWGEGYTF.

This chain uses TRBV5-4 with TRBJ2-5; perhaps TRBD1 as D (6 bases). The CDR3 covers 14 residues. Germline CDR1 and CDR2: SGHNT and YYREEE (reference sequence). The ends were cut back, 2 bases at V and 2 bases at J, with 10 bases in the middle. CDR3 sequence: CASSFRTDQETQYF. The CDR3 DNA reads TGTGCCAGCAGCTTCCGGACAGATCAAGAGACCCAGTACTTC.

The V call is TRBV30, the J call TRBJ1-5; TRBD1 agrees at 7 bases. Germline V CDR1 and CDR2: GTSNPN, SVGIG (reference sequence). V was pared by 0 bases and J by 4 bases, with 3 bases of the junction left unmatched. The CDR3 spans 14 residues. This chain's CDR3 is CAWSVGQENQPQHF. The CDR3, as DNA: TGTGCCTGGAGTGTTGGACAGGAGAATCAGCCCCAGCATTTT.

The chain couples TRBV9 to TRBJ1-2; possible D gene TRBD1, 6 bases. Looked up from germline, CDR1 is SGDLS and CDR2 is YYNGEE. Deletions cut 7 bases from V and 4 bases from J, with 14 bases between. The CDR3 is 13 amino acids. DNA for the CDR3: TGTGCCAGCCAGCCCGGGACAACCTATGGCTACACCTTC. Amino acid sequence: CASQPGTTYGYTF.

In DNA, the CDR3 is TGTGCCAGCAGCCACTTCGACAGGCCCGGAGGAACCTACGAGCAGTACTTC. Residues: CASSHFDRPGGTYEQYF. The rearrangement links TRBV13 to TRBJ2-5; D may be TRBD1 (6 bases). The J call may be wrong; the DNA end is better matched by TRBJ2-7. The CDR3 extends over 17 amino acids. Germline CDR1 reads PRHDT; CDR2 reads FYEKMQ (reference sequence).

This clone is a singleton in its sample. The chain carries TRBV5-6 and TRBJ2-7; 8 bases are a match to TRBD1. CDR1 SGHDT and CDR2 YYEEEE come from the germline V gene. V was pared by 3 bases and J by 5 bases, with 19 bases of the junction left unmatched. This CDR3 contains 18 residues. The CDR3 nucleotides read TGTGCCAGCAGCTCGACCCAACAGACAGGGGTAGTTACCAACGAGCAGTACTTC. Its protein is CASSSTQQTGVVTNEQYF.

This clone was seen a single time. The V and J genes are TRBV21-1 and TRBJ1-1. TRBV21-1 is given as a pseudogene. The CDR3 consists of 15 residues. The CDR3 region is CASSEEERGGTEAFF. The CDR3 DNA reads as TGTGCCAGCAGCGAAGAGGAGCGGGGAGGCACTGAAGCTTTCTTT.

The chain is built from TRBV27 and TRBJ1-5; 9 bases map to TRBD1. Per germline, CDR1 MNHEY and CDR2 SMNVEV (reference sequence). Unmatched junction bases numbered 8, after V lost 6 bases and J lost 5 bases. This CDR3 comprises 15 residues. CDR3 in amino acids: CASRKTGGGYQPQHF. Here the CDR3 DNA reads TGTGCCAGCAGAAAAACAGGGGGCGGCTATCAGCCCCAGCATTTT.

V gene TRBV13 combines with J gene TRBJ1-2, with TRBD1 as a possible D gene (6 bases). The CDR3 contains 14 residues. Germline V gene lookup returns CDR1 PRHDT and CDR2 FYEKMQ (reference sequence). V lost 5 bases and J lost 2, with 12 bases in between. CDR3 in amino acids: CASSENRENYGYTF. In nucleotides, the CDR3 is TGTGCCAGCAGCGAGAACAGGGAGAACTATGGCTACACCTTC.

V usage is TRBV5-1 and J usage is TRBJ2-5; 8 positions agree with TRBD1. The CDR3 length is 14 residues. V lost 4 bases to trimming and J lost 5 bases; unmatched junction nucleotides: 7. Germline loops: CDR1 SGHRS, CDR2 YFSETQ. Written as DNA, the CDR3 is TGCGCCAGCAGCGCGGGGACAGGCGATGAGACCCAGTACTTC. Protein product: CASSAGTGDETQYF.

This clone was observed a single time. This chain joins TRBV4-1 and TRBJ2-1, with D tentatively TRBD2 (5 bases). Germline values: CDR1 MGHRA, CDR2 YSYEKL. The germline V and J ends were trimmed by 1 base and 4 bases, with 5 bases remaining between them. The CDR3 is made up of 13 amino acids. DNA for the CDR3: TGCGCCAGCAGCCAAGCGGGGTACAATGAGCAGTTCTTC. It specifies CASSQAGYNEQFF.